This TCR beta chain was recorded in a study of T cells in Graves' hyperthyroidism and ophthalmopathy. Study context: Specimen type is peripheral blood, collected at initial diagnosis prior to any treatment.

Trimming took 0 bases from V and 5 from J, leaving 22 bases between them. The length of the CDR3 is 18 residues. Per the germline V gene, CDR1 is LGHDT and CDR2 is YNNKEL (reference sequence). From RNA transcripts, TCR beta CDR3 regions were amplified. When the TCR CDR3 underwent first-round RT-PCR, the HTBI primer set was used. TCRdb re-called the multiplex PCR reads with MiXCR, one entry per CDR3 protein. This table has about 210,000 distinct CDR3 sequences, approximately 17% appearing once. The chain couples TRBV3-1 to TRBJ2-5; tentatively, D is TRBD1 or TRBD2 (6 bases each). The sequence came from a man aged 45-60 years with Graves' hyperthyroidism. The sequencing input was blood. CDR3 residues: CASSQETGFGGVRETQYF. The CDR3 DNA sequence: TGTGCCAGCAGCCAAGAGACAGGTTTCGGGGGTGTTCGGGAGACCCAGTACTTC.